This T cell receptor beta chain was obtained from a study of blood T cell repertoires in COVID-19. Study at large: PBMCs, B-cell-depleted T cells, or T cells provided the cDNA or gDNA that made up the material.

Germline V gene lookup returns CDR1 MNHEY and CDR2 SMNVEV (reference sequence). The CDR3 runs 15 residues. Trimming removed 3 bases from V and 5 bases from J; junction bases left unmatched: 5. Original processing methods: It was from reference gene primer amplification that nucleated cell counts were estimated. Data came from immunoSEQ multiplex PCR; TCRdb stores just in-frame clones and leaves some out. V and J calls and clone size are given by that table; D and trimming were obtained from the DNA. The sample comprises some 200,000 clones, approximately 81% of which are singletons, and under 11% rests with the top ten.

Sequenced: peripheral blood. The TCR comes from a woman of 80 years or more with acute or convalescent COVID-19. The chain has TRBV27 and TRBJ2-3, with 10 bases identical to TRBD2. The CDR3: CASSFRAGGEDTQYF. The CDR3 nucleotides are TGTGCCAGCAGTTTCCGAGCGGGAGGGGAAGATACGCAGTATTTT.